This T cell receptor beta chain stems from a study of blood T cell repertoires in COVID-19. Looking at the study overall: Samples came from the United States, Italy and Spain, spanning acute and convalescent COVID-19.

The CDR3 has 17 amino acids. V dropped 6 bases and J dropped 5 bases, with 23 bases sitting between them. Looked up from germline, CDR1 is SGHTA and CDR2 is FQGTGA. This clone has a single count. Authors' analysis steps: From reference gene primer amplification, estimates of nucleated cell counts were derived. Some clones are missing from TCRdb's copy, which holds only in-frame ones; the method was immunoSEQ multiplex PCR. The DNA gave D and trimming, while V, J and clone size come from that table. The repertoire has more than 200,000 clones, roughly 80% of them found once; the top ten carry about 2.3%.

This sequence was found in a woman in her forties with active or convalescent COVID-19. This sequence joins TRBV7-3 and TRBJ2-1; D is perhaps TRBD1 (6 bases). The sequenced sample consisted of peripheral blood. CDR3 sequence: CASSHLVGQGYNNEQFF. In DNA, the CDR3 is TGTGCCAGCAGTCATCTCGTAGGGCAGGGGTACAACAATGAGCAGTTCTTC.